This T cell receptor beta chain was captured by sequencing in a study of T cell responses to AZD1222 COVID-19 vaccine. Some clones are missing from TCRdb's copy, which holds only in-frame ones; the method was immunoSEQ multiplex PCR. The data hold 150,000 to 180,000 clones, with 88% observed a single time. Remarks on this clone: Antigen: not known.

General study results and limits: Spike-specific TCR breadth and depth both grew after two AZD1222 doses. Per reports, nearly half of all spike-specific TCRs target regions that are unmutated in variants.

This clonotype originated in an adult in good health. This material consisted of peripheral blood, taken on day 0 of AZD1222 vaccination.

CDR3 bases: TGTGCCAGCAGTCGGGACAGGAACTATGGCTACACCTTC. Translation: CASSRDRNYGYTF. This chain joins TRBV14 and TRBJ1-2; 8 positions agree with TRBD1. V lost 6 bases to trimming and J lost 2 bases; unmatched junction nucleotides: 2. Germline V gives CDR1 SGHDN, CDR2 FVKESK. The CDR3 length is 13 residues.